The rows below give T cell receptor beta chains drawn from one sample of a study of cytomegalovirus exposure and HLA in healthy donors. The data were produced by immunoSEQ multiplex PCR, yet TCRdb's version contains in-frame clones alone and is incomplete. The sample has about 94,000 clones, just under 80% seen once. The specimen was PBMCs. Receptor source: a woman aged 40 to 49 in good health and CMV-seronegative. CDR3s include the opening cysteine and the closing phenylalanine or tryptophan. The order of the fields is CDR3 protein, CDR3 DNA, V gene, J gene, D gene, clone size. A D gene is named only where the DNA matches it firmly. Clone size is stated in some rows and not others, as once, few, many or a class when expanded.

CASDGLPNTEAFF,TGTGCCAGCGACGGACTGCCGAACACTGAAGCTTTCTTT,TRBV2,TRBJ1-1,NA,NA
CAWGTGGEQYF,TGTGCCTGGGGGACAGGGGGCGAGCAGTACTTC,TRBV30,TRBJ2-7,TRBD1,NA
CASSLIGIRGANTEAFF,TGTGCCAGCAGCTTAATCGGAATCCGGGGAGCGAACACTGAAGCTTTCTTT,TRBV7-2,TRBJ1-1,NA,NA
CASSLGGSSYEQYF,TGCGCCAGCAGCTTGGGCGGTAGCTCCTACGAGCAGTACTTC,TRBV5-1,TRBJ2-7,NA,NA
CASSFPEGGGEQFF,TGTGCCAGCAGCTTTCCGGAGGGGGGGGGTGAGCAGTTCTTC,TRBV7-9,TRBJ2-1,NA,once
CATRPAGRGNNSPLHF,TGTGCCACCCGTCCCGCGGGTCGGGGTAATAATTCACCCCTCCACTTT,TRBV28,TRBJ1-6,NA,NA
CASSIGTSSYEQYF,TGTGCCAGTAGTATCGGGACTTCCTCCTACGAGCAGTACTTC,TRBV19,TRBJ2-7,NA,NA
CAKSEGEGPKAEAFF,TGTGCCAAAAGCGAAGGGGAGGGCCCGAAGGCTGAAGCTTTCTTT,TRBV19,TRBJ1-1,NA,NA
CASSSRVSNQPQHF,TGTGCCAGCAGTTCCAGGGTATCAAATCAGCCCCAGCATTTT,TRBV6-6,TRBJ1-5,NA,NA
CASSSGTGVSGNTIYF,TGTGCCAGCAGCTCCGGGACAGGGGTCTCTGGAAACACCATATATTTT,TRBV7-6,TRBJ1-3,TRBD1,NA
CASSLGDRGAEKLFF,TGTGCCAGCAGCTTGGGGGACAGGGGCGCGGAAAAACTGTTTTTT,TRBV7-2,TRBJ1-4,TRBD1,few
CASSLVASGGPREQYF,TGTGCCAGCAGCTTGGTAGCTAGCGGGGGACCTCGGGAGCAGTACTTC,TRBV5-6,TRBJ2-7,TRBD2,NA
CASSLRVRRIEVNQPQHF,TGTGCCAGTTCCCTGCGGGTCCGCCGGATAGAAGTCAATCAGCCCCAGCATTTT,TRBV7-8,TRBJ1-5,NA,NA
CASSLDSGNQPQHF,TGTGCCAGCTCGCTGGACAGCGGCAATCAGCCCCAGCATTTT,TRBV18,TRBJ1-5,NA,NA
CASSAAKSGANVLTF,TGTGCCAGCAGCGCAGCGAAGTCTGGGGCCAACGTCCTGACTTTC,TRBV11-2,TRBJ2-6,NA,NA
CASGTGSYGYTF,TGTGCCAGCGGGACAGGGTCTTATGGCTACACCTTC,TRBV2,TRBJ1-2,TRBD1,NA
CASSELGASSPLHF,TGCGCCAGCAGTGAGTTGGGGGCTAGTTCACCCCTCCACTTT,TRBV10-2,TRBJ1-6,NA,few
CAWSGAGGLIGELFF,TGTGCCTGGAGTGGGGCGGGGGGGTTGATCGGGGAGCTGTTTTTT,TRBV30,TRBJ2-2,TRBD2,NA
CASSSGTARLNTEAFF,TGTGCCAGCAGCTCCGGGACAGCGCGACTGAACACTGAAGCTTTCTTT,TRBV5-4,TRBJ1-1,TRBD1,NA
CASSREGQPQHF,TGTGCCAGCAGCCGAGAGGGTCAGCCCCAGCATTTT,TRBV6-5,TRBJ1-5,NA,NA
CSVEGEGSGQETQYF,TGCAGCGTCGAAGGGGAGGGTAGCGGCCAAGAGACCCAGTACTTC,TRBV29-1,TRBJ2-5,TRBD2,NA
CASRGLQEKLFF,TGTGCCAGCAGAGGACTGCAAGAAAAACTGTTTTTT,TRBV2,TRBJ1-4,NA,NA
CASSIGRDYNEQFF,TGTGCCAGTAGTATAGGCAGGGACTACAATGAGCAGTTCTTC,TRBV19,TRBJ2-1,NA,NA
CASSLSPNYEQYF,TGTGCCAGCAGCTTATCCCCAAACTACGAGCAGTACTTC,TRBV7-3,TRBJ2-7,NA,NA
CSVRTGRYGYTF,TGCAGCGTTCGGACAGGGCGCTATGGCTACACCTTC,TRBV29-1,TRBJ1-2,TRBD1,NA
CSVLQGGAEKLFF,TGCAGCGTTTTACAGGGGGGTGCTGAAAAACTGTTTTTT,TRBV29-1,TRBJ1-4,TRBD1,NA
CAWNTGLYQPQHF,TGTGCCTGGAATACAGGGTTGTACCAGCCCCAGCATTTT,TRBV30,TRBJ1-5,NA,NA
CASSSRDARPHEQYF,TGTGCCAGCAGTTCGCGGGACGCACGTCCCCACGAGCAGTACTTC,TRBV27,TRBJ2-7,NA,NA
CASGGNSYEQYF,TGTGCCAGCGGGGGGAATTCCTACGAGCAGTACTTC,TRBV7-8,TRBJ2-7,NA,NA
CASSLGKGIIDTQYF,TGTGCTAGCAGCTTAGGGAAGGGGATAATAGATACGCAGTATTTT,TRBV7-7,TRBJ2-3,NA,once
CASSISEGWTEAFF,TGTGCCAGTAGTATAAGTGAGGGATGGACTGAAGCTTTCTTT,TRBV19,TRBJ1-1,NA,NA
CASSLGGQGAGKLFF,TGTGCCAGCAGCTTAGGGGGACAGGGGGCAGGAAAACTGTTTTTT,TRBV7-6,TRBJ1-4,TRBD1,NA
CASSVDGGQGEYEQYF,TGTGCCAGCAGCGTAGATGGGGGACAGGGGGAGTACGAGCAGTACTTC,TRBV9,TRBJ2-7,TRBD1,NA
CASSARTTINQPQHF,TGTGCCAGCAGTGCCCGGACAACCATCAATCAGCCCCAGCATTTT,TRBV6-1,TRBJ1-5,NA,NA
CASSIRSGEQYF,TGTGCCAGCAGCATCCGATCGGGCGAGCAGTACTTC,TRBV2,TRBJ2-7,NA,once
CASSLFRQGNYGYTF,TGTGCCAGCAGCTTATTTCGACAGGGCAACTATGGCTACACCTTC,TRBV7-2,TRBJ1-2,TRBD1,NA
CASSLQGPNQPQHF,TGTGCCAGCAGCCTACAGGGACCTAATCAGCCCCAGCATTTT,TRBV7-8,TRBJ1-5,NA,once
CASSQPRGAVHSPLHF,TGTGCCAGCAGCCAACCCCGGGGGGCGGTGCATTCACCCCTCCACTTT,TRBV4-2,TRBJ1-6,NA,NA
CASSPGTGSSYEQYF,TGCGCCAGCAGCCCCGGGACAGGGTCCTCCTACGAGCAGTACTTC,TRBV4-3,TRBJ2-7,TRBD1,NA
CATSSGGVSRELFF,TGTGCCACCAGTAGCGGGGGAGTAAGTAGGGAGCTGTTTTTT,TRBV5-4,TRBJ2-2,TRBD2,NA
CASSQERAAGAGELFF,TGCGCCAGCAGCCAAGAAAGGGCGGCGGGGGCCGGGGAGCTGTTTTTT,TRBV4-1,TRBJ2-2,TRBD2,few
CASGLNRGPGANVLTF,TGTGCTAGTGGCCTGAACAGGGGCCCTGGGGCCAACGTCCTGACTTTC,TRBV12-5,TRBJ2-6,TRBD1,NA